One and the same sample provided the 23 T cell receptor beta chains below, sequenced in a study of blood T cells in healthy people across ages. Primers used in a second PCR of about 6 to 11 cycles were a sample-barcoded 5' primer and a J-beta primer mix. Using its own MiXCR run on the 5' RACE reads, TCRdb lists one record per CDR3 protein. The sample shows about 680,000 distinct CDR3 sequences, more than 40% of them seen only once. Source material: blood. All receptors derive from a woman in her sixties in good health.

This clonotype showed up many times. The chain recombines TRBV18 with TRBJ2-4; no clear D gene. The CDR3 consists of 15 residues. Trimming removed 1 base at V and 0 bases at J, with 7 bases between. The V gene's germline CDR1 is KGHSH and CDR2 LQKENI. The CDR3 nucleotides are TGTGCCAGCTCACCACAGGGAACAGCCAAAAACATTCAGTACTTC. It translates to CASSPQGTAKNIQYF.

CDR3 bases: TGTGCCAGCAGCCAGACGTCTGGACGGGAGTTCGGGGGGACCCAGTACTTC. Its translation is CASSQTSGREFGGTQYF. The rearrangement links TRBV3-1 to TRBJ2-5, with D possibly TRBD2 on 6 matching bases. Trimming shortened V by 3 bases and J by 7 bases, and 24 bases separated the two germline ends. The germline gives CDR1 LGHDT, CDR2 YNNKEL (reference sequence). The CDR3 has 17 amino acids.

The chain recombines TRBV28 with TRBJ2-3; 14 bases are a match to TRBD2. Trimming cost V 8 bases and J 5 bases; bases outside gene matches: 12. The CDR3 sequence is 17 residues long. Germline lookup yields CDR1 MDHEN and CDR2 SYDVKM. CDR3 coding DNA: TGTGCCAGCCTTGAGGGGACTAGCGGGAGATGGGGAGATACGCAGTATTTT. Translated, it gives CASLEGTSGRWGDTQYF.

This clonotype has a handful of counts. The chain carries TRBV7-9 and TRBJ1-1; D gene uncertain. V gave up 8 bases and J gave up 7 bases, with 11 bases separating them. The CDR3 contains 11 residues. CDR1 is SEHNR, CDR2 FQNEAQ, per germline (reference sequence). The CDR3 DNA is TGTGCCAGCGCCCGGTTTTTTGAAGCTTTCTTT. Protein: CASARFFEAFF.

V usage is TRBV9 and J usage is TRBJ2-3; D unclear. The CDR3 has 13 amino acids. V shed 0 bases and J shed 3 bases, with 5 bases lying between them. CDR1 and CDR2 from the germline V gene are SGDLS and YYNGEE. The CDR3 DNA sequence: TGTGCCAGCAGCGTAGTGGCGACAGATACGCAGTATTTT. Translated: CASSVVATDTQYF.

The chain carries TRBV5-1 and TRBJ1-5; 11 positions match TRBD1. CDR1 SGHRS and CDR2 YFSETQ come from the germline V gene. After removal of 4 bases from V and 5 bases from J, the junction contained 11 bases not matched to a gene. CDR3 length: 17 residues. The CDR3, as DNA: TGCGCCAGCAGCCCAGGGACAGGGGGTTTGGTGTATCAGCCCCAGCATTTT. Protein product: CASSPGTGGLVYQPQHF.

The V call is TRBV6-5, the J call TRBJ2-1, with TRBD2 identical over 9 bases. The J call could be wrong; TRBJ2-7 is a better fit for the DNA end. Germline loops: CDR1 MNHEY, CDR2 SVGAGI. The CDR3 consists of 16 residues. The CDR3 here is CASSFSSGRLYNEQYF. CDR3 DNA sequence: TGTGCCAGCAGTTTCAGTAGCGGGAGATTGTACAATGAGCAGTACTTC.

The rearrangement links TRBV11-2 to TRBJ1-2; 7 nucleotides line up with TRBD1. CDR3 size: 14 residues. Germline V gene lookup returns CDR1 SGHAT and CDR2 FQNNGV. Trimming took 6 bases from V and 9 from J; bases not matched to a gene: 13. For the CDR3, the DNA is TGTGCCAGCAGTCCGAATTACAGGGGATCTAGCTACACCTTC. Amino acids: CASSPNYRGSSYTF. The full variable domain, its missing parts supplied by reference TRBV11-2 and TRBJ1-2, is EAGVAQSPRYKIIEKRQSVAFWCNPISGHATLYWYQQILGQGPKLLIQFQNNGVVDDSQLPKDRFSAERLKGVDSTLKIQPAKLEDSAVYLCASSPNYRGSSYTFGSGTRLTVV.

This clonotype has more than one count but fewer than ten. V gene TRBV29-1 combines with J gene TRBJ2-7; 9 nucleotides match TRBD1. CDR3 length equals 13 residues. Germline-derived CDR1 and CDR2 are SQVTM and ANQGSEA. Trimming removed 6 bases from V and 6 bases from J; junction bases left unmatched: 9. CDR3 residues: CSVYRGPWCEQYF. The CDR3 DNA sequence: TGCAGCGTGTACAGGGGGCCTTGGTGCGAGCAGTACTTC.

V and J are TRBV7-3 and TRBJ2-3; D is possibly TRBD1 (6 bases). V was shortened by 4 bases and J by 3 bases, with 8 bases between the two germline ends. Germline CDR1 and CDR2: SGHTA and FQGTGA. CDR3 length: 13 amino acids. CDR3 amino acids: CASSYGQTDTQYF. The CDR3 nucleotides are TGTGCCAGCAGCTATGGACAGACAGATACGCAGTATTTT.

This chain links TRBV25-1 with TRBJ2-5; 7 bases align to TRBD2. Germline V CDR1 and CDR2: MGHDK, SYGVNS. This CDR3 has 15 amino acids. Trimming cost V 1 base and J 4 bases; bases outside gene matches: 6. The CDR3 protein is CASSEWEGNRETQYF. DNA for the CDR3: TGTGCCAGCAGTGAATGGGAGGGCAACAGAGAGACCCAGTACTTC.

This clonotype turned up a few times. V and J are TRBV24-1 and TRBJ2-1, with TRBD2 identical over 8 bases. CDR3 length: 15 residues. V trimming: 4 bases; J trimming: 8 bases; junction bases outside the gene matches: 9. Germline CDR1 KGHDR, CDR2 SFDVKD. The CDR3 region is CATSDPGTRAHEQFF. The DNA of the CDR3 is TGTGCCACCAGTGACCCCGGGACTAGGGCGCATGAGCAGTTCTTC.

The rearrangement joins TRBV20-1 to TRBJ2-7; TRBD2 agrees at 9 bases. Germline CDR1 DFQATT, CDR2 SNEGSKA (reference sequence). Germline trimming cut 4 bases from V and 0 bases from J; bases unmatched to any gene: 4. This CDR3 has 14 residues. The CDR3 spells CSAKLAGISYEQYF. The CDR3 DNA reads TGCAGTGCTAAACTAGCGGGTATCTCCTACGAGCAGTACTTC.

V gene TRBV18 combines with J gene TRBJ1-1; D unclear. CDR3 size: 13 residues. Between the trimmed V and J ends, which lost 2 bases and 6 bases, there was a span of 10 bases. In germline, CDR1 is KGHSH, CDR2 LQKENI. CDR3 DNA: TGTGCCAGCTCACCAACTCCAAACGCTGAAGCTTTCTTT. Translated, it gives CASSPTPNAEAFF.

V and J are TRBV4-2 and TRBJ2-7, with D possibly TRBD2 on 6 matching bases. The length of the CDR3 is 16 residues. Trimming removed 0 bases at V and 7 bases at J, with 19 bases between. Looked up from germline, CDR1 is LGHNA and CDR2 is YNFKEQ. The CDR3 bases are TGTGCCAGCAGCCAAGATCTTCGGGAGTCCTACAATGAGCAGTACTTC. Encoded protein: CASSQDLRESYNEQYF.

This chain joins TRBV10-3 and TRBJ2-1, with TRBD2 matching over 10 bases. Trimming took 10 bases from V and 13 from J; bases not matched to a gene: 16. Germline values: CDR1 ENHRY, CDR2 SYGVKD. CDR3 length: 14 amino acids. Here the CDR3 reads CATSASGSSETQFF. The CDR3, as DNA: TGTGCCACCTCGGCTAGCGGGAGTAGCGAGACCCAGTTCTTC.

This clonotype has just one count. J is TRBJ2-2 and V is TRBV10-3, with D possibly matching TRBD1 (5 bases). The CDR3 is 14 amino acids. Looked up from germline, CDR1 is ENHRY and CDR2 is SYGVKD. Trimming took 8 bases from V and 1 from J, leaving 11 bases between them. Here the CDR3 reads CAISGPQNTGELFF. CDR3 nucleotide sequence: TGTGCCATCTCAGGGCCTCAGAACACCGGGGAGCTGTTTTTT.

This clonotype is a singleton in its sample. The chain carries TRBV7-2 and TRBJ1-2; D is perhaps TRBD1 (5 bases). V lost 1 base to trimming and J lost 10 bases, with 16 bases between them. This CDR3 contains 14 residues. The germline gives CDR1 SGHTA, CDR2 FQGNSA. CDR3 in amino acids: CASSLDGGVSDYTF. The CDR3, as DNA: TGTGCCAGCAGCTTAGATGGGGGGGTGTCGGACTACACCTTC.

This clonotype was seen many times. Mismatch with germline at one junction end may stem from a read error. The chain carries TRBV5-1 and TRBJ2-3; D remains unclear. The CDR3 runs to 12 residues. Germline V gene sequence: CDR1 SGHRS, CDR2 YFSETQ. The CDR3 region has the DNA TGTGCCAGCAGCTTAGTAGGCGATACGCAGTATTTT. Translated, it gives CASSLVGDTQYF. Supplemented by reference TRBV5-1 and TRBJ2-3, the full variable domain reads KAGVTQTPRYLIKTRGQQVTLSCSPISGHRSVSWYQQTPGQGLQFLFEYFSETQRNKGNFPGRFSGRQFSNSRSEMNVSTLELGDSALYLCASSLVGDTQYFGPGTRLTVL.

This clonotype came up a few times. V gene TRBV28 combines with J gene TRBJ2-3; D is ambiguous. The CDR3 length is 13 residues. The germline CDR1 and CDR2 sequences are MDHEN and SYDVKM. The V gene lost 4 bases and the J gene lost 6 bases, with 11 bases spanning the gap. This chain's CDR3 is CASSSKGPDTQYF. CDR3 bases: TGTGCCAGCAGTTCGAAGGGCCCGGATACGCAGTATTTT.

The J gene is TRBJ2-5, the V gene TRBV5-6; the match to TRBD1 covers 9 bases. The end of the DNA aligns better with TRBJ2-7, so the J call may be wrong. CDR3 size: 16 residues. Germline CDR1 and CDR2: SGHDT and YYEEEE. This chain's CDR3 is CASSFGLGQGAYEQYF. The CDR3 coding sequence is TGTGCCAGCAGCTTCGGACTGGGACAGGGCGCCTACGAGCAGTACTTC.

This chain joins TRBV4-2 and TRBJ1-4, with 7 bases matching TRBD1. Per germline, CDR1 LGHNA and CDR2 YNFKEQ. With V trimmed by 0 bases and J by 5 bases, 3 bases remained unmatched. The CDR3 is made up of 15 amino acids. The CDR3 DNA reads as TGTGCCAGCAGCCAAGATAAGACAGGGAATGAAAAACTGTTTTTT. Translated, it gives CASSQDKTGNEKLFF.

This clonotype was seen a few times. This chain uses TRBV9 with TRBJ1-1; D gene unclear. The CDR3 has 12 amino acids. V lost 4 bases, J lost 5 bases, and 9 bases lay in between. Germline-derived CDR1 and CDR2 are SGDLS and YYNGEE. The chain's CDR3 is CASSPRETEAFF. The CDR3 region has the DNA TGTGCCAGCAGCCCCAGAGAGACTGAAGCTTTCTTT. Full variable domain (rest looked up from reference TRBV9 and TRBJ1-1): DSGVTQTPKHLITATGQRVTLRCSPRSGDLSVYWYQQSLDQGLQFLIQYYNGEERAKGNILERFSAQQFPDLHSELNLSSLELGDSALYFCASSPRETEAFFGQGTRLTVV.